The T cell receptor (beta chain) described here comes from a study of blood T cell repertoires in COVID-19. Looking at the study overall: Among Cohort 3 donors, those recovered had two negative PCRs, clearance, or symptom resolution. Spain, Italy and the United States supplied samples that represented acute and convalescent COVID-19.

Germline CDR1 is MDHEN and CDR2 is SYDVKM. The length of the CDR3 is 13 residues. The trim removed 4 bases at V and 8 bases at J, leaving 6 bases unmatched. Cohorts were based on clinical histories the participants reported. Data came from immunoSEQ multiplex PCR; TCRdb stores just in-frame clones and leaves some out. Found here are 120,000 to 150,000 clones, nearly 85% of them singletons; the top ten hold under 4.5%. This chain joins TRBV28 and TRBJ1-2, with TRBD1 matching over 8 bases. The origin of this receptor is a man in his fifties in a cohort exposed to, infected with or recovered from COVID-19 (not recorded which). Material for sequencing was PBMCs or T cells enriched from blood (not recorded which). The CDR3 here is CASSWQGAGGYTF. The CDR3 region has the DNA TGTGCCAGCAGTTGGCAGGGGGCGGGAGGCTACACCTTC.